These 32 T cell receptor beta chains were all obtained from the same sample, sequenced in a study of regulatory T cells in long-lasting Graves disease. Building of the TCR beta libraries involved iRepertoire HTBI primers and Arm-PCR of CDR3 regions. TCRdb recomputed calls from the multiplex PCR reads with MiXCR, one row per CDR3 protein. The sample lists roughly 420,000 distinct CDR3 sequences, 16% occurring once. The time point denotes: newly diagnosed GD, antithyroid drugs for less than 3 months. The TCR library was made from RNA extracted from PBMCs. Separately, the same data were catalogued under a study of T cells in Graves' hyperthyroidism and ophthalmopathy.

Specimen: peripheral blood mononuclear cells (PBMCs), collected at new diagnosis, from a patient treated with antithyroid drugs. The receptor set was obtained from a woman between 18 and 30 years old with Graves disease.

The CDR3 is CASKLRDEQFF. The CDR3, as DNA: TGCGCCAGCAAGCTTAGGGATGAGCAGTTCTTC. The genes are TRBV10-2 and TRBJ2-1; no clear D. Trimming took 7 bases from V and 8 from J, leaving 9 bases between them. The CDR3 loop spans 11 amino acids. Looked up from germline, CDR1 is WSHSY and CDR2 is SAAADI.

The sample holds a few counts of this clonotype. In DNA form, the CDR3 reads TGTGCCAGCTCACAGGAGGGGTGGAGCCCTGAAGCTTTCTTT. The encoded protein is CASSQEGWSPEAFF. J is TRBJ1-1 and V is TRBV18; weak D call: TRBD1 (5 bases). V was cut by 4 bases and J by 6 bases, with 15 bases left in between. Germline CDR1 reads KGHSH; CDR2 reads LQKENI. The CDR3 runs to 14 residues.

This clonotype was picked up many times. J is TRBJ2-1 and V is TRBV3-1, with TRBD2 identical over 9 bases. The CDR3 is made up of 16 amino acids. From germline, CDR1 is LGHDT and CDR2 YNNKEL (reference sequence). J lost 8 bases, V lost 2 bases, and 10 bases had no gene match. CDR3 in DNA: TGTGCCAGCAGCCAAATGGGCGGGAGGGCCATCGATGAGCAGTTCTTC. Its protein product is CASSQMGGRAIDEQFF.

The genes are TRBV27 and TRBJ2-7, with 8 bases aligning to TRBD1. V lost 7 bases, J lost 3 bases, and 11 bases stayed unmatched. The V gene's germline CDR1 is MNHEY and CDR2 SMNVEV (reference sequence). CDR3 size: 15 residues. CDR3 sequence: CASILRQGSFYEQYF. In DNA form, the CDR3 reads TGTGCCAGCATCCTTCGACAGGGGTCGTTCTACGAGCAGTACTTC.

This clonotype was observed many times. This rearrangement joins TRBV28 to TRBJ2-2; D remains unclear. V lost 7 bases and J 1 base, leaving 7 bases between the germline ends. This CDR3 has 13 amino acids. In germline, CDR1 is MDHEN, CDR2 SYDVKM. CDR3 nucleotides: TGTGCCAGCACACGACGGAACACCGGGGAGCTGTTTTTT. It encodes CASTRRNTGELFF.

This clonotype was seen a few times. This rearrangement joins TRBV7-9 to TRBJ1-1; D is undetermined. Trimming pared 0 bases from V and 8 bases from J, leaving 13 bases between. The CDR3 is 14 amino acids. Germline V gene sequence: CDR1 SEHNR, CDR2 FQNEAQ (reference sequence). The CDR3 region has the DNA TGTGCCAGCAGCTTAGCCTGGGGTGTGATAGAAGCTTTCTTT. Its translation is CASSLAWGVIEAFF. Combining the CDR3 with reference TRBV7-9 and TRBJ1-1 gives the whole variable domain DTGVSQNPRHKITKRGQNVTFRCDPISEHNRLYWYRQTLGQGPEFLTYFQNEAQLEKSRLLSDRFSAERPKGSFSTLEIQRTEQGDSAMYLCASSLAWGVIEAFFGQGTRLTVV.

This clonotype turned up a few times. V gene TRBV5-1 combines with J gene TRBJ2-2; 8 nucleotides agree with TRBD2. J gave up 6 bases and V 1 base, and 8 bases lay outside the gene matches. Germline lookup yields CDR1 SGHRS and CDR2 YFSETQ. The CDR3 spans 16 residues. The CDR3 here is CASSLNTGLGAGELFF. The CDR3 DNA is TGCGCCAGCAGCTTGAACACGGGACTAGGAGCCGGGGAGCTGTTTTTT.

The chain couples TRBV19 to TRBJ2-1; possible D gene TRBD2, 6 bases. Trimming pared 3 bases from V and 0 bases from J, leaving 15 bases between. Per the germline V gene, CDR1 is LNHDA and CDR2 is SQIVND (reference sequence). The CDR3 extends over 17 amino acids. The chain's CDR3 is CASSINWDSSSYNEQFF. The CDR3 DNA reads TGTGCCAGTAGTATTAATTGGGACTCCTCCTCCTACAATGAGCAGTTCTTC. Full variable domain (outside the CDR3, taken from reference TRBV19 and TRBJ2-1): DGGITQSPKYLFRKEGQNVTLSCEQNLNHDAMYWYRQDPGQGLRLIYYSQIVNDFQKGDIAEGYSVSREKKESFPLTVTSAQKNPTAFYLCASSINWDSSSYNEQFFGPGTRLTVL.

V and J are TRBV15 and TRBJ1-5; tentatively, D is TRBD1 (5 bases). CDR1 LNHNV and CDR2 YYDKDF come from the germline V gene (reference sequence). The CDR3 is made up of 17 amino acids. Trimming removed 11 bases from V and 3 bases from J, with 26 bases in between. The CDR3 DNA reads TGTGCCGCACCGGGGCCCCAGGGCCCCACCGCCAATCAGCCCCAGCATTTT. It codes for CAAPGPQGPTANQPQHF.

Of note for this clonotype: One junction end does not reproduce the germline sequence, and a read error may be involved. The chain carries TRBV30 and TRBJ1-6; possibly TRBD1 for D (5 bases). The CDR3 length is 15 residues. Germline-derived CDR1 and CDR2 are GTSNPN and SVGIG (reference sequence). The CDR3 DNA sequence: TGTGCCTGGAGTCTAACACAGGTCTTGAATTCACCCCTCCGCTTT. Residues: CAWSLTQVLNSPLRF.

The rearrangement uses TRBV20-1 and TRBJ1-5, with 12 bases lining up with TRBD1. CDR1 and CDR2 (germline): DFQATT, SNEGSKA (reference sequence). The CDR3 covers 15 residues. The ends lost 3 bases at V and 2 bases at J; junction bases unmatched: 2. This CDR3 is CSASGTGGGNQPQHF. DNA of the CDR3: TGCAGTGCTAGTGGGACAGGGGGCGGCAATCAGCCCCAGCATTTT.

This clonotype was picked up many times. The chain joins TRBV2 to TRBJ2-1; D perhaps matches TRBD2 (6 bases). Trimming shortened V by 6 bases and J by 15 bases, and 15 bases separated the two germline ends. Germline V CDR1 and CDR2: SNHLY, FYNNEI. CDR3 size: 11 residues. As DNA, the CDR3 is TGTGCCAGCAGCTCCGGGACTCCCACGTTCTTC. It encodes CASSSGTPTFF.

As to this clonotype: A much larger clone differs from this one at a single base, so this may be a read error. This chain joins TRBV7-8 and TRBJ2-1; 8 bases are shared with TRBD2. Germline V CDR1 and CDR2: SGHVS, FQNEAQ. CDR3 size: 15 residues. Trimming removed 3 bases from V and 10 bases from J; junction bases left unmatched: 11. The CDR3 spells CASSLWTSHPYEQFF. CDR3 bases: TGTGCCAGCAGCTTGTGGACTAGCCATCCCTACGAGCAGTTCTTC.

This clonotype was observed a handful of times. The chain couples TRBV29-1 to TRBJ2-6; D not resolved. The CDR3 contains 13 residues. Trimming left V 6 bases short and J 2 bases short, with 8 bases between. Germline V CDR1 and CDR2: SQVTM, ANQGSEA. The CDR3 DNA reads TGCAGCGTAACAGTAGCTGGGGCCAACGTCCTGACTTTC. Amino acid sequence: CSVTVAGANVLTF.

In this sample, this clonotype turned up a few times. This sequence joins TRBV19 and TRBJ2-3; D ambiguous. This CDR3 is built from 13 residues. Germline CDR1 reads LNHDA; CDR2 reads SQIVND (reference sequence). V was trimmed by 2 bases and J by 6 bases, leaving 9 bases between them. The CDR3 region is CASSIPPSDTQYF. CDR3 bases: TGTGCCAGTAGTATACCCCCCAGTGATACGCAGTATTTT.

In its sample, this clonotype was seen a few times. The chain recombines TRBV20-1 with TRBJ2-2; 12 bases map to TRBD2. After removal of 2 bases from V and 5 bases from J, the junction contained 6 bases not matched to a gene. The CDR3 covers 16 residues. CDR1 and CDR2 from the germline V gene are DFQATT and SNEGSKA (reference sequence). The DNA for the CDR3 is TGCAGTGCTAGAATTCTAGCGGGAGGGAGGACCGGGGAGCTGTTTTTT. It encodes CSARILAGGRTGELFF.

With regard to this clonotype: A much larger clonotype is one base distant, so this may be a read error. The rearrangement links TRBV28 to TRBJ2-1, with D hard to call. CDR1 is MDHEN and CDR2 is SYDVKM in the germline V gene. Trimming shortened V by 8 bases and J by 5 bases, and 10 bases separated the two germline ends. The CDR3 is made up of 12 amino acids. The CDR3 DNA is TGTGCCAGCCTCCAATCCCACAATGAGCAGTTCTTC. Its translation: CASLQSHNEQFF.

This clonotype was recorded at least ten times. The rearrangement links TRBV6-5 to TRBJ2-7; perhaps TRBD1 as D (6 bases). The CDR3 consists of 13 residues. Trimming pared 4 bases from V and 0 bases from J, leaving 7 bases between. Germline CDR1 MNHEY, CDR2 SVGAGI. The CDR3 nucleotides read TGTGCCAGCAGTTGGACAGTCTCCTACGAGCAGTACTTC. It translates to CASSWTVSYEQYF.

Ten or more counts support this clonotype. CDR3: CASSPSPGQRKYEQYF. The CDR3 bases are TGTGCCAGCAGCCCCTCCCCGGGACAGAGAAAATACGAGCAGTACTTC. This chain joins TRBV28 and TRBJ2-7; 7 positions match TRBD1. The germline V gene encodes CDR1 MDHEN and CDR2 SYDVKM. The trim removed 6 bases at V and 4 bases at J, leaving 15 bases unmatched. CDR3 size: 16 residues.

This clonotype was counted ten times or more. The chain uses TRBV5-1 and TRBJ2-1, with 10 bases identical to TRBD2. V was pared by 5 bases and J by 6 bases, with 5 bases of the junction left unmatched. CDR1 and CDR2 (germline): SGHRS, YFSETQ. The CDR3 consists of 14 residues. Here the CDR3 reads CASRLLAGANEQFF. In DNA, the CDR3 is TGCGCCAGCAGACTGCTAGCGGGAGCCAATGAGCAGTTCTTC.

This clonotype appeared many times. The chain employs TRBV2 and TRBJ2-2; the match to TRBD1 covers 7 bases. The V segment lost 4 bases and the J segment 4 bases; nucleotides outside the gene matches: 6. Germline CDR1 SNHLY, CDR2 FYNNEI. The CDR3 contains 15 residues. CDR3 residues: CASSVHRGGTGELFF. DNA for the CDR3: TGTGCCAGCAGTGTTCACAGGGGTGGCACCGGGGAGCTGTTTTTT. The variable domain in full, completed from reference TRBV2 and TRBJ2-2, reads EPEVTQTPSHQVTQMGQEVILRCVPISNHLYFYWYRQILGQKVEFLVSFYNNEISEKSEIFDDQFSVERPDGSNFTLKIRSTKLEDSAMYFCASSVHRGGTGELFFGEGSRLTVL.

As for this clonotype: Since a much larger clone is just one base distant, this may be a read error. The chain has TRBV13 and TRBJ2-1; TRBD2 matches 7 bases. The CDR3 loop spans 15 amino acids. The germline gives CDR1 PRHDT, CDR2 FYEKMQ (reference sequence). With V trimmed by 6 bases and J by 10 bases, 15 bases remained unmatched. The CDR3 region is CASRPAGDGSYEQFF. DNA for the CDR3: TGTGCCAGCAGACCCGCGGGGGACGGCTCCTACGAGCAGTTCTTC. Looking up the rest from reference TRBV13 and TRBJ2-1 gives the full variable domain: AAGVIQSPRHLIKEKRETATLKCYPIPRHDTVYWYQQGPGQDPQFLISFYEKMQSDKGSIPDRFSAQQFSDYHSELNMSSLELGDSALYFCASRPAGDGSYEQFFGPGTRLTVL.

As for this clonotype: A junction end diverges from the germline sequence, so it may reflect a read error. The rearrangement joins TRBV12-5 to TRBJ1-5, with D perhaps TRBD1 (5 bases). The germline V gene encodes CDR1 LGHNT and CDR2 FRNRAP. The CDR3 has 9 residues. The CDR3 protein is CAGLVGRSF. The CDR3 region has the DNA TGTGCTGGCTTAGTGGGGCGAAGTTTT.

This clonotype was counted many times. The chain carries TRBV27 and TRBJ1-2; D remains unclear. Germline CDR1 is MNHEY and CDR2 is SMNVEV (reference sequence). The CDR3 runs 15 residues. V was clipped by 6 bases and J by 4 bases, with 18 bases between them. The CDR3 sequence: CASRGFEGSSYGYTF. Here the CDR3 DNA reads TGTGCCAGCAGGGGGTTCGAGGGATCCTCCTATGGCTACACCTTC.

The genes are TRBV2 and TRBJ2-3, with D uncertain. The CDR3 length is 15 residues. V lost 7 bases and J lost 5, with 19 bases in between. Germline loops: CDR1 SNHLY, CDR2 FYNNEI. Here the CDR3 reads CASKDGPPLGDTQYF. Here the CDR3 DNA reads TGTGCCAGCAAAGATGGCCCGCCTCTGGGAGATACGCAGTATTTT.

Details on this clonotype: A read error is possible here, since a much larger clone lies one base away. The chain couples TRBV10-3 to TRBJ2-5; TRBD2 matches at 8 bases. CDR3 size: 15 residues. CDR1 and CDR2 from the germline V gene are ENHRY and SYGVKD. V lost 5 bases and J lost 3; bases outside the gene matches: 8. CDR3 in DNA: TGTGCCATCAGTAAGTTTCCGGGAGGGGAAGAGACCCAGTACTTC. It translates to CAISKFPGGEETQYF.

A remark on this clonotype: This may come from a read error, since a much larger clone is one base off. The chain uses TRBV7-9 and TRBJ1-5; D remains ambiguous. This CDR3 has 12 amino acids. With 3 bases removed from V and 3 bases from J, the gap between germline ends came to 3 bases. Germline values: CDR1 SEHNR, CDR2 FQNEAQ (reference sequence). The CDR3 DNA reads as TGTGCCAGCAGCTTGTTCAATCAGCCCCAGCATTTT. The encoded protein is CASSLFNQPQHF.

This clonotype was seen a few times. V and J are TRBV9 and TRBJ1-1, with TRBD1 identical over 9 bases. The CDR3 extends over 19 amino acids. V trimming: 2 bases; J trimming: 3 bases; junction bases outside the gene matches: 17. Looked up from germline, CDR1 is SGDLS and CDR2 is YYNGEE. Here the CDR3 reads CASSVQGGQGLGIDTEAFF. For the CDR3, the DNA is TGTGCCAGCAGCGTCCAGGGGGGACAGGGACTCGGAATCGACACTGAAGCTTTCTTT.

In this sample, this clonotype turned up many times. The CDR3 here is CASSLDRADTQYF. As DNA, the CDR3 is TGTGCCAGCAGCTTAGATCGAGCAGATACGCAGTATTTT. V gene TRBV7-2 combines with J gene TRBJ2-3; D remains ambiguous. With 1 base removed from V and 4 bases from J, the gap between germline ends came to 6 bases. The CDR3 runs 13 residues. The germline gives CDR1 SGHTA, CDR2 FQGNSA.

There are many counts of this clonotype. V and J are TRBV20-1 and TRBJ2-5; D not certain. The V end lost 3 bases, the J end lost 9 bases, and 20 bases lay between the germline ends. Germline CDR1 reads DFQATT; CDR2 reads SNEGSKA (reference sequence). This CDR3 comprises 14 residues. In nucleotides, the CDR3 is TGCAGTGCTAGTGGCCCCCGCGGTAGGTGGTCCCAGTACTTC. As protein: CSASGPRGRWSQYF.

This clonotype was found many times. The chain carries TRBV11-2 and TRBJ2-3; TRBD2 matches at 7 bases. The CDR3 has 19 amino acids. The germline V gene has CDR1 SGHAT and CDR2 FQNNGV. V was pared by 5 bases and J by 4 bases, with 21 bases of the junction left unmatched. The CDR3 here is CASSPPTWELALGADTQYF. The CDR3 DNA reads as TGTGCCAGCAGCCCCCCAACCTGGGAACTAGCGCTAGGAGCAGATACGCAGTATTTT.

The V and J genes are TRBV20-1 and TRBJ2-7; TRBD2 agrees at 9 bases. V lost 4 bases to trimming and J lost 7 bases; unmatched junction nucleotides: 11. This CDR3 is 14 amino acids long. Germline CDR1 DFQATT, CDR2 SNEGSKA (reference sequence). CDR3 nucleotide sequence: TGCAGTGCTACAACGGTAGCGGGAGTCGGGGAGCAGTACTTC. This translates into CSATTVAGVGEQYF.